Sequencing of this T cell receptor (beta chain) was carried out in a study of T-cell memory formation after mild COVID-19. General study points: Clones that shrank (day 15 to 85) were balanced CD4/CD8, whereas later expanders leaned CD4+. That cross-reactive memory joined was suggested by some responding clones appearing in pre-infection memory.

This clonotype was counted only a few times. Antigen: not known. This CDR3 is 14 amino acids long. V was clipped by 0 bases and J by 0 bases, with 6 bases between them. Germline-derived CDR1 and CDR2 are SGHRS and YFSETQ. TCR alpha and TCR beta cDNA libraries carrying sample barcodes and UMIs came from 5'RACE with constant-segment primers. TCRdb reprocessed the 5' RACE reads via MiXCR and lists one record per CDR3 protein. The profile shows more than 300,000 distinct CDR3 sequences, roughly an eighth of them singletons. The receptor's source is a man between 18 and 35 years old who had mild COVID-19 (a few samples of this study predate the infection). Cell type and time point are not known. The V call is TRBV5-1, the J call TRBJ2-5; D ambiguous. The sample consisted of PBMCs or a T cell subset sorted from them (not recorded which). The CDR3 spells CASSLGYNQETQYF. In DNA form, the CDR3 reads TGCGCCAGCAGCTTGGGTTACAACCAAGAGACCCAGTACTTC.